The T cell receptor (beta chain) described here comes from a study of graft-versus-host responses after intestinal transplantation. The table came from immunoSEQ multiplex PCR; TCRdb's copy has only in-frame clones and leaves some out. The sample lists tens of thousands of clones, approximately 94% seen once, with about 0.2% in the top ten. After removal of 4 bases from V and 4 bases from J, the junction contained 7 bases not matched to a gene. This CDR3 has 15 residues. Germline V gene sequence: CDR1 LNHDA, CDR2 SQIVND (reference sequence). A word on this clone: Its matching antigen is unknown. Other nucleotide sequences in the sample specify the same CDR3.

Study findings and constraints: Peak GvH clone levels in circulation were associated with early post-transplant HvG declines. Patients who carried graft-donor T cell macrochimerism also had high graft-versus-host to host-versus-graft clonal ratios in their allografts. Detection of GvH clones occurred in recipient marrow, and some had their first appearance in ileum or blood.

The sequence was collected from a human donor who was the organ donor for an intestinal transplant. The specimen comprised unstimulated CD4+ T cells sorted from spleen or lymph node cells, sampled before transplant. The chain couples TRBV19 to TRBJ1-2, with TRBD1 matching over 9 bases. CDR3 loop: CASSTGQGRVYGYTF. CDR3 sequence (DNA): TGTGCCAGTAGTACCGGACAGGGGAGGGTCTATGGCTACACCTTC.